Detailed here is one T cell receptor (beta chain). The data derive from a study of blood T cell repertoires in COVID-19. Study at large: From the United States, Italy and Spain came samples of acute and convalescent COVID-19. From T cells, B-cell-depleted T cells, or PBMCs came the material, which was cDNA or gDNA.

Trimming stripped 0 bases from V and 10 bases from J, with 13 bases between. CDR1 is SGHDN, CDR2 FVKESK, per germline. The CDR3 is 15 amino acids. Original processing notes: From reference gene primer amplification, estimates of nucleated cell counts were derived. The repertoire was sequenced with immunoSEQ multiplex PCR; TCRdb's copy has only in-frame clones and lacks some. That table gives V, J and clone size, and the DNA gave D and trimming. This table has some 200,000 clones, roughly four fifths appearing once. This TCR came from a woman in her 40s with acute or convalescent COVID-19. The specimen sequenced was peripheral blood. This chain joins TRBV14 and TRBJ1-6, with a tentative D call TRBD1 (5 bases). Here the CDR3 reads CASSQDVRVGSPLHF. The CDR3 bases are TGTGCCAGCAGCCAAGATGTCAGGGTCGGCTCACCCCTCCACTTT.